Below, 12 T cell receptor beta chains from the same sample are listed, as sequenced in a study of blood T cell repertoires in COVID-19. Produced via immunoSEQ multiplex PCR; TCRdb's table is partial and in-frame only. Here the sample spans 350,000 or so clones, roughly 90% being singletons. The sequenced material came from peripheral blood. These receptors originate from a woman aged 60-70 years with COVID-19, enrolled during active disease.

This chain connects TRBV5-4 to TRBJ1-1; no reliable D call. The CDR3 totals 13 residues. Trimming left V 4 bases short and J 0 bases short, with 7 bases between. Germline-derived CDR1 and CDR2 are SGHNT and YYREEE (reference sequence). The CDR3 coding sequence is TGTGCCAGCAGCCGACATCTGAACACTGAAGCTTTCTTT. Protein sequence: CASSRHLNTEAFF. The full variable domain, with the rest looked up from reference TRBV5-4 and TRBJ1-1, is ETGVTQSPTHLIKTRGQQVTLRCSSQSGHNTVSWYQQALGQGPQFIFQYYREEENGRGNFPPRFSGLQFPNYSSELNVNALELDDSALYLCASSRHLNTEAFFGQGTRLTVV.

A word on this clone: The junction departs from germline at one end; a sequencing error may be responsible. This rearrangement joins TRBV19 to TRBJ2-5, with 12 bases lining up with TRBD2. Germline loops: CDR1 LNHDA, CDR2 SQIVND (reference sequence). CDR3 length: 13 amino acids. The DNA for the CDR3 is TGTGCCAGTAGTAGAAGACTAGCGGGGGCCCTTGACTTC. Amino acids: CASSRRLAGALDF.

V gene TRBV5-5 combines with J gene TRBJ1-5; D gene unclear. This CDR3 is built from 13 residues. Germline assignment: CDR1 SGHKS and CDR2 YYEKEE (reference sequence). Trimming left V 4 bases short and J 7 bases short, with 12 bases between. CDR3 amino acids: CASSPYTGQPQHF. The CDR3 DNA is TGTGCCAGCAGCCCGTACACGGGACAGCCCCAGCATTTT.

The J gene is TRBJ1-4, the V gene TRBV7-9, with a possible D match to TRBD1 (5 bases). CDR1 is SEHNR and CDR2 is FQNEAQ in the germline V gene (reference sequence). V was trimmed by 1 base and J by 1 base, leaving 10 bases between them. The CDR3 covers 16 residues. The CDR3 sequence is CASSLVGVGTNEKLFF. The CDR3 region has the DNA TGTGCCAGCAGCTTAGTAGGGGTCGGAACTAATGAAAAACTGTTTTTT.

V and J are TRBV10-3 and TRBJ2-1; 9 bases are a match to TRBD2. The CDR3 has 16 residues. Per germline, CDR1 ENHRY and CDR2 SYGVKD. With 2 bases clipped from V and 4 bases from J, the junction kept 6 bases outside the gene matches. The CDR3 DNA follows: TGTGCCATCAGTGAGATGGTAGCGGGGGAATACAATGAGCAGTTCTTC. Protein product: CAISEMVAGEYNEQFF.

In its sample, this clone was seen a few times. This chain connects TRBV5-6 to TRBJ1-1; no reliable D call. CDR1 and CDR2 from the germline V gene are SGHDT and YYEEEE. The CDR3 has 16 residues. V dropped 0 bases and J dropped 1 base, with 13 bases sitting between them. CDR3 in DNA: TGTGCCAGCAGCTTGGCCGGGAGACACGAGAACACTGAAGCTTTCTTT. It is translated as CASSLAGRHENTEAFF.

V usage is TRBV7-3 and J usage is TRBJ1-6, with a weak D call TRBD1 (5 bases). This CDR3 comprises 13 residues. Germline V gene data show CDR1 as SGHTA and CDR2 as FQGTGA. V was pared by 5 bases and J by 7 bases, with 9 bases between. The CDR3 coding sequence is TGTGCCAGCAGCGACCACAGGAATTCACCCCTCCACTTT. Protein: CASSDHRNSPLHF.

This chain links TRBV24-1 with TRBJ2-2; 8 nucleotides match TRBD1. The CDR3 covers 14 residues. V dropped 7 bases and J dropped 4; count of bases not matched to a gene: 4. The germline V gene has CDR1 KGHDR and CDR2 SFDVKD. CDR3 nucleotides: TGTGCCACCAGCAGGGGGCGGGGCACCGGGGAGCTGTTTTTT. This encodes CATSRGRGTGELFF.

CDR3 bases: TGTGCCAGCAGTGAAGCGCTGTGGGAGTATAATTCACCCCTCCACTTT. Amino acids: CASSEALWEYNSPLHF. The chain is built from TRBV6-1 and TRBJ1-6; no firm D call. The V gene lost 0 bases and the J gene lost 4 bases, with 10 bases spanning the gap. Germline V gene data show CDR1 as MNHNS and CDR2 as SASEGT. This CDR3 has 16 residues.

V is TRBV19 and J is TRBJ1-5; D is unclear. This CDR3 is 14 amino acids long. V dropped 3 bases and J dropped 0 bases, with 6 bases sitting between them. Germline-derived CDR1 and CDR2 are LNHDA and SQIVND (reference sequence). In nucleotides, the CDR3 is TGTGCCAGTAGTATTAGCTTTAGCAATCAGCCCCAGCATTTT. Its protein product is CASSISFSNQPQHF.

CDR3 coding DNA: TGTGCCAGTAGTGGCGGACAGGGAGACACTGAAGCTTTCTTT. It yields the protein CASSGGQGDTEAFF. V is TRBV19 and J is TRBJ1-1; TRBD1 matches at 8 bases. The V segment lost 5 bases and the J segment 3 bases; nucleotides outside the gene matches: 5. CDR3 length: 14 amino acids. The germline CDR1 and CDR2 sequences are LNHDA and SQIVND (reference sequence).

This clone was detected only a few times. The chain carries TRBV4-2 and TRBJ2-4; D is possibly TRBD1 (6 bases). CDR3 size: 15 residues. V shed 6 bases and J shed 6 bases, with 18 bases lying between them. The germline gives CDR1 LGHNA, CDR2 YNFKEQ. In DNA form, the CDR3 reads TGTGCCAGCAGGCCTTCCGGGACACTCATAAACATTCAGTACTTC. Its translation is CASRPSGTLINIQYF.